This is a list of T cell receptor beta chains from one sample in a study of STAT5B mutations in CD4+ large granular lymphocyte leukemia. Only in-frame clones appear in the TCRdb table, and some are missing; sequencing was by immunoSEQ multiplex PCR. In the table there are about 40,000 clones, more than 80% of which are singletons. Sequenced material: CD4+ T cells from blood buffy coats. The receptors were gathered from a human donor in good health. CDR3s include the opening cysteine and the closing phenylalanine or tryptophan. The D gene is left open where the match is weak. Clone size appears in some rows only: once, few, many, or a class for an expanded clone.

d_gene | j_gene | abundance | v_gene | CDR3aa | CDR3nt
. | TRBJ1-2 | . | TRBV28 | CASSLLGGGRTGYTF | TGTGCCAGCAGTTTATTGGGGGGGGGAAGAACTGGCTACACCTTC
. | TRBJ2-7 | . | TRBV9 | CASSEGPHTRDEQYF | TGTGCCAGCAGCGAGGGACCGCATACCCGAGACGAGCAGTACTTC
. | TRBJ1-4 | . | TRBV21-1 | CASSNRQSNEKLFF | TGTGCCAGCAGCAATCGACAGAGTAATGAAAAACTGTTTTTT
TRBD2 | TRBJ2-1 | . | TRBV11-2 | CASSLEASGNLVREQFF | TGTGCCAGCAGCTTAGAGGCTAGCGGGAATCTGGTCCGGGAGCAGTTCTTC
TRBD2 | TRBJ2-3 | . | TRBV11-2 | CASRLAGATDTQYF | TGTGCCAGCAGGCTAGCGGGGGCCACAGATACGCAGTATTTT
. | TRBJ2-6 | . | TRBV30 | CAWGQLKVGANVLTF | TGTGCCTGGGGACAGTTAAAGGTAGGGGCCAACGTCCTGACTTTC
TRBD1 | TRBJ2-1 | . | TRBV25-1 | CASSEGTVYNEQFF | TGTGCCAGCAGTGAAGGGACAGTCTACAATGAGCAGTTCTTC
TRBD1 | TRBJ2-7 | . | TRBV10-3 | CAISPGQGGNEQYF | TGTGCCATCAGCCCGGGACAGGGGGGCAACGAGCAGTACTTC
. | TRBJ2-7 | . | TRBV7-9 | CASSPSYEQYF | TGTGCCAGCAGTCCCTCCTACGAGCAGTACTTC
TRBD1 | TRBJ1-1 | . | TRBV11-2 | CASSLGAGGFTEAFF | TGTGCCAGCAGCTTAGGTGCAGGGGGTTTCACTGAAGCTTTCTTT
TRBD1 | TRBJ2-3 | . | TRBV9 | CASSPYQGGTDTQYF | TGTGCCAGCAGCCCTTACCAGGGGGGCACAGATACGCAGTATTTT
TRBD1 | TRBJ2-4 | . | TRBV5-5 | CASSFRTGGSGNIQYF | TGTGCCAGCAGCTTCCGGACAGGGGGGTCGGGAAACATTCAGTACTTC
. | TRBJ2-7 | once | TRBV30 | CAWSVMARTYEQYF | TGTGCCTGGAGTGTAATGGCGAGGACCTACGAGCAGTACTTC
. | TRBJ2-7 | . | TRBV11-3 | CASSTWEYEQYF | TGTGCCAGCAGCACTTGGGAGTACGAGCAGTACTTC
. | TRBJ1-6 | . | TRBV6-6 | CASSYLFNSPLHF | TGTGCCAGCAGTTACCTATTCAATTCACCCCTCCACTTT
. | TRBJ2-5 | . | TRBV13 | CASSLARQGRKTQYF | TGTGCCAGCAGCTTAGCTCGGCAGGGGAGGAAGACCCAGTACTTC
TRBD1 | TRBJ2-2 | . | TRBV6-1 | CASSSGQGNTGELFF | TGTGCCAGCAGCTCCGGACAGGGGAACACCGGGGAGCTGTTTTTT
TRBD2 | TRBJ2-7 | . | TRBV18 | CASSPTSGGANEQYF | TGTGCCAGCTCTCCGACTAGCGGGGGGGCCAACGAGCAGTACTTC
TRBD2 | TRBJ2-7 | . | TRBV15 | CATSRSGSGRYARDEQYF | TGTGCCACCAGCAGAAGCGGTAGCGGGAGATACGCTCGGGACGAGCAGTACTTC
. | TRBJ2-1 | once | TRBV7-3 | CASSLTWTTSYNEQFF | TGTGCCAGCAGCTTAACGTGGACCACTTCCTACAATGAGCAGTTCTTC
. | TRBJ1-3 | . | TRBV29-1 | CSVESGGDTIYF | TGCAGCGTTGAATCGGGTGGGGACACCATATATTTT
. | TRBJ1-1 | once | TRBV19 | CAVQPQGTTEAFF | TGTGCCGTACAACCACAGGGAACTACTGAAGCTTTCTTT
TRBD1 | TRBJ1-6 | . | TRBV30 | CAWKNVGQYNSPLHF | TGTGCCTGGAAGAACGTGGGACAGTATAATTCACCCCTCCACTTT
. | TRBJ2-3 | . | TRBV7-9 | CASSLVGGFTDTQYF | TGTGCCAGCAGCTTAGTCGGGGGATTTACAGATACGCAGTATTTT
TRBD1 | TRBJ1-2 | . | TRBV2 | CASSGTGGKRNYGYTF | TGTGCCAGCAGTGGCACAGGGGGGAAAAGGAACTATGGCTACACCTTC
. | TRBJ1-2 | . | TRBV2 | CASSRQTNGYTF | TGTGCCAGCAGTCGGCAGACTAATGGCTACACCTTC
TRBD1 | TRBJ2-2 | . | TRBV6-6 | CASLGTGTGGELFF | TGTGCCAGCCTCGGGACAGGGACGGGCGGGGAGCTGTTTTTT
TRBD2 | TRBJ2-1 | . | TRBV29-1 | CSVGASGRSEQFF | TGCAGCGTTGGGGCTAGCGGGAGGAGTGAGCAGTTCTTC
TRBD1 | TRBJ2-5 | . | TRBV7-6 | CASSLGSGTAIVETQYF | TGTGCCAGCAGCTTAGGGTCAGGGACAGCAATAGTAGAGACCCAGTACTTC
. | TRBJ2-1 | . | TRBV12-5 | CASGLAADSYNEQFF | TGTGCTAGTGGTCTGGCAGCGGACTCCTACAATGAGCAGTTCTTC
. | TRBJ1-1 | . | TRBV19 | CASNGAGRVAEAFF | TGTGCCAGTAACGGGGCGGGCAGGGTCGCTGAAGCTTTCTTT
. | TRBJ2-7 | . | TRBV2 | CASSEINYYEQYF | TGTGCCAGCAGTGAGATTAACTATTACGAGCAGTACTTC
TRBD1 | TRBJ1-5 | once | TRBV19 | CASSWTGTSNQPQHF | TGTGCCAGTAGTTGGACAGGGACTAGCAATCAGCCCCAGCATTTT
. | TRBJ2-3 | . | TRBV11-2 | CASSLAGLDTQYF | TGTGCCAGCAGCTTAGCCGGATTAGATACGCAGTATTTT
TRBD2 | TRBJ2-1 | few | TRBV5-6 | CASSLFLAGVGEQFF | TGTGCCAGCAGCTTGTTTCTAGCGGGAGTGGGTGAGCAGTTCTTC
. | TRBJ2-5 | once | TRBV6-1 | CASSFGYQETQYF | TGTGCCAGCAGTTTCGGTTACCAAGAGACCCAGTACTTC
. | TRBJ2-2 | . | TRBV27 | CASRLSRGPPNTGELFF | TGTGCCAGCAGACTAAGTAGGGGCCCCCCGAACACCGGGGAGCTGTTTTTT
. | TRBJ2-3 | once | TRBV7-9 | CASSLSRSATDTQYF | TGTGCCAGCAGCTTATCAAGATCAGCCACAGATACGCAGTATTTT
. | TRBJ1-1 | . | TRBV4-2 | CASTYSLNTEAFF | TGTGCCAGCACCTATAGTTTGAACACTGAAGCTTTCTTT
. | TRBJ1-6 | . | TRBV6-1 | CASTLDRNNSPLHF | TGTGCCAGCACCCTCGACAGGAACAATTCACCCCTCCACTTT
. | TRBJ2-1 | . | TRBV6-5 | CASSTGYEQFF | TGTGCCAGCAGTACCGGGTATGAGCAGTTCTTC
. | TRBJ1-1 | . | TRBV18 | CASSPGGNTEAFF | TGTGCCAGCTCACCCGGGGGGAACACTGAAGCTTTCTTT
. | TRBJ2-2 | . | TRBV18 | CASSSQQGNTGELFF | TGTGCCAGCTCAAGCCAACAGGGGAACACCGGGGAGCTGTTTTTT
. | TRBJ1-2 | . | TRBV6-1 | CASSDGAGLSPTTGYTF | TGTGCCAGCAGTGATGGGGCAGGGCTATCCCCTACTACTGGCTACACCTTC
TRBD1 | TRBJ1-5 | . | TRBV6-1 | CASSGTGTDQPQHF | TGTGCCAGCAGTGGGACAGGGACGGATCAGCCCCAGCATTTT
TRBD1 | TRBJ1-1 | . | TRBV18 | CASSPPGTGIYTEAFF | TGTGCCAGCTCACCCCCCGGGACAGGGATTTACACTGAAGCTTTCTTT
. | TRBJ2-6 | . | TRBV5-5 | CASCLIAQSRANVLTF | TGTGCCAGCTGTCTAATCGCACAAAGTCGGGCCAACGTCCTGACTTTC
TRBD1 | TRBJ1-2 | few | TRBV27 | CASSLGRGNYGYTF | TGTGCCAGCAGTTTGGGCAGGGGGAACTATGGCTACACCTTC
. | TRBJ2-1 | . | TRBV15 | CATSLAADSKRNEQFF | TGTGCCACCAGCCTCGCGGCAGACTCAAAGAGGAATGAGCAGTTCTTC
TRBD2 | TRBJ2-1 | . | TRBV30 | CAWSVLPGLAGGEVDEQFF | TGTGCCTGGAGTGTACTTCCGGGACTAGCGGGAGGAGAGGTTGATGAGCAGTTCTTC
. | TRBJ1-5 | . | TRBV21-1 | CASSTFRQGARNQPQHF | TGTGCCAGCAGCACCTTCAGACAGGGCGCTAGGAATCAGCCCCAGCATTTT
TRBD1 | TRBJ1-1 | . | TRBV10-2 | CASTRQGLEAFF | TGCGCCAGCACTAGACAGGGCTTAGAAGCTTTCTTT